One and the same sample provided the 25 T cell receptor beta chains below, sequenced in a study of cytomegalovirus exposure and HLA in healthy donors. The PCR contained 60 Vbeta and 13 Jbeta primers. Sequenced by immunoSEQ multiplex PCR; TCRdb stores in-frame clones only, minus some. The data hold about 160,000 clones, with 80% observed a single time. The sequenced sample was PBMCs. The source of these receptors is a young man in good health and CMV-seronegative.

This clone was observed a single time. The genes are TRBV7-9 and TRBJ1-2; D is perhaps TRBD1 (6 bases). V was cut by 8 bases and J by 9 bases, with 16 bases left in between. The CDR3 contains 12 residues. Germline V gene data show CDR1 as SEHNR and CDR2 as FQNEAQ (reference sequence). The CDR3 nucleotides read TGTGCCAGCGGGGGGGCGGGTAACAGCTACACCTTC. Translating it yields CASGGAGNSYTF.

This clone has more than one count but fewer than ten. The same CDR3 arises from other DNA sequences in this sample as well. This chain joins TRBV7-3 and TRBJ2-3; 7 nucleotides line up with TRBD2. Germline lookup yields CDR1 SGHTA and CDR2 FQGTGA. The trim removed 5 bases at V and 0 bases at J, leaving 5 bases unmatched. The CDR3 extends over 15 amino acids. The CDR3 reads CASSLLAVSTDTQYF. Here the CDR3 DNA reads TGTGCCAGCAGCCTGCTAGCGGTGAGCACAGATACGCAGTATTTT.

The rearrangement joins TRBV19 to TRBJ2-5; D is perhaps TRBD2 (7 bases). The length of the CDR3 is 17 residues. V lost 5 bases and J 5 bases, leaving 24 bases between the germline ends. Germline CDR1 is LNHDA and CDR2 is SQIVND (reference sequence). In nucleotides, the CDR3 is TGTGCCAGTAGTTCCGAACCCCTCAGGGGAGCGGGGGAGACCCAGTACTTC. This encodes CASSSEPLRGAGETQYF.

The V gene is TRBV7-9, the J gene TRBJ1-2; TRBD1 matches 8 bases. Germline trimming cut 4 bases from V and 8 bases from J; bases unmatched to any gene: 6. The germline gives CDR1 SEHNR, CDR2 FQNEAQ (reference sequence). The CDR3 is 13 residues long. DNA for the CDR3: TGTGCCAGCAGCTGGGGGACAGGAGGAGGCTACACCTTC. Protein: CASSWGTGGGYTF.

A word on this clone: One end of the junction is discordant with germline, which a read error may explain. The rearrangement joins TRBV4-1 to TRBJ1-5; weak D call: TRBD1 (5 bases). CDR3 length equals 17 residues. Looked up from germline, CDR1 is MGHRA and CDR2 is YSYEKL. The CDR3 loop is CAGSQAPGGFSNQPQHF. The CDR3 DNA reads TGCGCCGGCAGCCAAGCCCCCGGGGGGTTTAGCAATCAGCCCCAGCATTTT.

This rearrangement joins TRBV5-1 to TRBJ1-1; 7 positions match TRBD1. Germline values: CDR1 SGHRS, CDR2 YFSETQ. CDR3 size: 14 residues. The J segment lost 0 bases and the V segment lost 3 bases, leaving 2 bases of the junction unmatched. CDR3 nucleotide sequence: TGCGCCAGCAGCTCCAGGGGGTTGAACACTGAAGCTTTCTTT. Protein sequence: CASSSRGLNTEAFF.

The chain couples TRBV5-4 to TRBJ1-2, with TRBD1 identical over 9 bases. Trimming cost V 2 bases and J 4 bases; bases outside gene matches: 6. Germline-derived CDR1 and CDR2 are SGHNT and YYREEE (reference sequence). CDR3 size: 15 residues. CDR3 nucleotide sequence: TGTGCCAGCAGCTTCCCGGGACAGGGACTCTATGGCTACACCTTC. Amino acids: CASSFPGQGLYGYTF.

The V and J genes are TRBV28 and TRBJ1-2, with unresolved D. Looked up from germline, CDR1 is MDHEN and CDR2 is SYDVKM. Trimming stripped 2 bases from V and 7 bases from J, with 8 bases between. The CDR3 extends over 12 amino acids. The CDR3: CASSLRTSGYTF. CDR3 DNA sequence: TGTGCCAGCAGTTTACGCACAAGTGGCTACACCTTC.

V gene TRBV9 combines with J gene TRBJ1-2, with D possibly matching TRBD1 (6 bases). V shed 0 bases and J shed 13 bases, with 16 bases lying between them. The germline V gene encodes CDR1 SGDLS and CDR2 YYNGEE. The CDR3 loop spans 13 amino acids. In nucleotides, the CDR3 is TGTGCCAGCAGCGTAGAGGGGGGGGGACATACCACCTTC. Translation: CASSVEGGGHTTF.

This chain connects TRBV30 to TRBJ2-3; 7 bases match TRBD2. The CDR3 runs 15 residues. Trimming removed 2 bases from V and 2 bases from J; junction bases left unmatched: 7. Per germline, CDR1 GTSNPN and CDR2 SVGIG (reference sequence). The CDR3 region has the DNA TGTGCCTGGAGTTCGGTGGGGGGGACCACAGATACGCAGTATTTT. Translation: CAWSSVGGTTDTQYF. Filled out from reference TRBV30 and TRBJ2-3, the complete variable domain reads SQTIHQWPATLVQPVGSPLSLECTVEGTSNPNLYWYRQAAGRGLQLLFYSVGIGQISSEVPQNLSASRPQDRQFILSSKKLLLSDSGFYLCAWSSVGGTTDTQYFGPGTRLTVL.

The chain recombines TRBV5-1 with TRBJ1-1; the match to TRBD1 covers 9 bases. The CDR3 contains 14 residues. Germline CDR1 is SGHRS and CDR2 is YFSETQ. Germline trimming cut 4 bases from V and 5 bases from J; bases unmatched to any gene: 6. CDR3 region: CASSAGTGKTEAFF. CDR3 bases: TGCGCCAGCAGCGCCGGGACAGGGAAAACTGAAGCTTTCTTT.

Ten or more counts support this clone. This rearrangement joins TRBV30 to TRBJ1-1, with 8 bases identical to TRBD1. The germline V gene has CDR1 GTSNPN and CDR2 SVGIG (reference sequence). CDR3 length: 20 amino acids. The V segment lost 2 bases and the J segment 2 bases; nucleotides outside the gene matches: 22. The CDR3 DNA reads TGTGCCTGGAGTCCGTTCAAGGGGACAGGTAGCCTTGGCCAAAACACTGAAGCTTTCTTT. Translation gives CAWSPFKGTGSLGQNTEAFF.

The V call is TRBV7-2, the J call TRBJ2-7; TRBD1 matches at 11 bases. The V gene end was trimmed by 0 bases and the J gene end by 1 base; junction bases not matched to a gene: 2. The CDR3 loop spans 16 amino acids. The germline V gene encodes CDR1 SGHTA and CDR2 FQGNSA. CDR3 sequence: CASSLAGQGASYEQYF. The CDR3 coding sequence is TGTGCCAGCAGCTTAGCAGGACAGGGGGCATCCTACGAGCAGTACTTC.

Only a few counts were recorded for this clone. This chain uses TRBV30 with TRBJ2-7, with D tentatively TRBD1 (5 bases). CDR1 and CDR2 from the germline V gene are GTSNPN and SVGIG (reference sequence). The CDR3 totals 13 residues. Trimming took off 2 bases at V and 6 bases at J, with 14 bases between the two ends. CDR3 protein: CAWSLQGIGEQYF. As DNA, the CDR3 is TGTGCCTGGAGTCTTCAGGGTATCGGCGAGCAGTACTTC.

The genes are TRBV6-1 and TRBJ1-5; TRBD1 might be the D (5 bases). The CDR3 consists of 15 residues. Trimming cost V 2 bases and J 6 bases, with 14 bases left between them. Per germline, CDR1 MNHNS and CDR2 SASEGT. CDR3 DNA: TGTGCCAGCAGTGAAAGGGGAGGGTTGGGTCAGCCCCAGCATTTT. Protein: CASSERGGLGQPQHF.

In DNA, the CDR3 is TGTGCCAGCAGTTACAGCCCAATAAACACCATATATTTT. Translated, it gives CASSYSPINTIYF. This chain uses TRBV6-5 with TRBJ1-3; no firm D call. This CDR3 spans 13 amino acids. In germline, CDR1 is MNHEY, CDR2 SVGAGI. Trimming took 2 bases from V and 6 from J, leaving 8 bases between them.

The CDR3 reads CAWTQGGNTEAFF. The CDR3 DNA is TGTGCCTGGACCCAAGGAGGGAACACTGAAGCTTTCTTT. The chain employs TRBV30 and TRBJ1-1, with no clear D. This CDR3 spans 13 amino acids. The V and J ends lost 4 bases and 1 base respectively, with 10 bases between them. Germline V CDR1 and CDR2: GTSNPN, SVGIG (reference sequence).

The chain combines TRBV28 with TRBJ2-5; no clear D gene. The J call may be mistaken, given a closer DNA end match to TRBJ2-7. Looked up from germline, CDR1 is MDHEN and CDR2 is SYDVKM. This CDR3 comprises 16 residues. Here the CDR3 reads CASSLRSRGRRNEQYF. As DNA, the CDR3 is TGTGCCAGCAGTTTAAGGAGTCGAGGAAGGCGCAACGAGCAGTACTTC.

This clone has only a few counts. The V call is TRBV6-6, the J call TRBJ1-2; TRBD1 agrees at 10 bases. V trimming: 7 bases; J trimming: 4 bases; junction bases outside the gene matches: 9. The CDR3 loop spans 15 amino acids. CDR1 is MNHNY and CDR2 is SVGAGI in the germline V gene (reference sequence). The CDR3 loop reads CASNTPGQGFYGYTF. CDR3 in DNA: TGTGCCAGCAACACGCCGGGACAGGGGTTCTATGGCTACACCTTC.

This clone turned up a few times. The chain couples TRBV9 to TRBJ2-7, with D unclear. The CDR3 contains 12 residues. Trimming shortened V by 0 bases and J by 2 bases, and 3 bases separated the two germline ends. CDR1 and CDR2 from the germline V gene are SGDLS and YYNGEE. The CDR3 bases are TGTGCCAGCAGCGTAGGTACCTACGAGCAGTACTTC. Amino acids: CASSVGTYEQYF.

The chain links TRBV4-3 to TRBJ2-7, with 11 bases identical to TRBD2. The J segment lost 3 bases and the V segment lost 3 bases, leaving 7 bases of the junction unmatched. The CDR3 loop spans 16 amino acids. Germline V gene lookup returns CDR1 LGHNA and CDR2 YSLEER. The CDR3 is CASSQGELAGVYEQYF. CDR3 nucleotide sequence: TGCGCCAGCAGCCAGGGGGAACTAGCGGGGGTCTACGAGCAGTACTTC.

This chain joins TRBV4-3 and TRBJ2-6; TRBD1 is a possible D gene (5 bases). The V end was cut by 5 bases, the J end by 4 bases, with 12 bases between. This CDR3 spans 15 amino acids. The V gene's germline CDR1 is LGHNA and CDR2 YSLEER. The CDR3 reads CASSNRGPGANVLTF. The CDR3 DNA is TGCGCCAGCAGCAATAGGGGTCCAGGGGCCAACGTCCTGACTTTC.

This clone was seen once. The V call is TRBV5-1, the J call TRBJ1-1; D ambiguous. This CDR3 comprises 14 residues. Trimming stripped 4 bases from V and 8 bases from J, with 18 bases between. From germline, CDR1 is SGHRS and CDR2 YFSETQ. The CDR3 is CASSPRGGDQEAFF. The CDR3 DNA reads as TGCGCCAGCAGCCCCCGCGGCGGGGATCAGGAAGCTTTCTTT.

This sequence joins TRBV28 and TRBJ1-3; 7 nucleotides line up with TRBD1. Germline V gene sequence: CDR1 MDHEN, CDR2 SYDVKM. V trimming: 7 bases; J trimming: 1 base; junction bases outside the gene matches: 7. The CDR3 length is 15 residues. The CDR3 DNA follows: TGTGCCAGCACCCAGGGGGTGTCATCTGGAAACACCATATATTTT. Translated, it gives CASTQGVSSGNTIYF.

This rearrangement joins TRBV9 to TRBJ2-1; 13 bases agree with TRBD2. The germline CDR1 and CDR2 sequences are SGDLS and YYNGEE. Germline trimming cut 4 bases from V and 6 bases from J; bases unmatched to any gene: 4. The CDR3 covers 15 residues. The CDR3 DNA sequence: TGTGCCAGCAGCACTAGCGGGGGGGCCCCCAATGAGCAGTTCTTC. Its protein is CASSTSGGAPNEQFF.